These T cell receptor beta chains were read from a single sample in a study of CD8+CD57+ T cells in acquired aplastic anemia. TCRdb re-derived calls from the reads in MiXCR, one entry per CDR3 protein. The table lists about 200,000 distinct CDR3 sequences, about half of them singletons. The sequenced sample consisted of sorted CD4+, CD8+, or CD8+CD57+ T cells (not recorded which) from PBMCs. The receptors were gathered from a human donor with aplastic anemia. Each CDR3 is given with its conserved first and last residue. The D gene is left open where the match is weak. Some rows mark clone size as missing; the rest say once, few, many or name a class of expanded clone.

size: -; V: TRBV24-1; D: TRBD1; J: TRBJ2-5; CDR3: CATSDFSRGQGETQYF; DNA: TGTGCCACCAGTGATTTTAGCCGGGGACAGGGGGAGACCCAGTACTTC
size: -; V: TRBV20-1; D: TRBD1; J: TRBJ1-6; CDR3: CSVSKTGRNNSPLHF; DNA: TGCAGTGTCAGTAAGACAGGGCGGAATAATTCACCCCTCCACTTT
size: many; V: TRBV7-8; D: -; J: TRBJ1-6; CDR3: CASSSSSTGDNSPLHF; DNA: TGTGCCAGCAGCTCCTCTTCGACAGGAGATAATTCACCCCTCCACTTT
size: -; V: TRBV24-1; D: -; J: TRBJ1-1; CDR3: CATRGSDTEAFF; DNA: TGTGCCACCAGGGGGTCCGACACTGAAGCTTTCTTT
size: many; V: TRBV7-8; D: -; J: TRBJ1-1; CDR3: CASSLSGTNTEAFF; DNA: TGTGCCAGCAGCTTGTCAGGGACGAACACTGAAGCTTTCTTT
size: few; V: TRBV7-6; D: -; J: TRBJ2-7; CDR3: CASSPQGFGEQYF; DNA: TGTGCCAGCAGTCCTCAAGGGTTCGGCGAGCAGTACTTC
size: few; V: TRBV9; D: TRBD1; J: TRBJ2-2; CDR3: CASSSLTGTRNTGELFF; DNA: TGTGCCAGCAGCTCTCTGACAGGGACCCGGAACACCGGGGAGCTGTTTTTT
size: -; V: TRBV5-1; D: -; J: TRBJ1-2; CDR3: CASSSNADSEGYTF; DNA: TGCGCCAGCAGCTCGAACGCGGACAGTGAAGGCTACACCTTC
size: few; V: TRBV6-5; D: TRBD2; J: TRBJ2-7; CDR3: CASSPLERGGPYEQYF; DNA: TGTGCCAGCAGTCCCCTAGAGCGGGGGGGCCCCTACGAGCAGTACTTC
size: -; V: TRBV5-6; D: -; J: TRBJ1-6; CDR3: CASSGRVGNSPLHF; DNA: TGTGCCAGCAGCGGCAGGGTAGGCAATTCACCCCTCCACTTT
size: -; V: TRBV19; D: -; J: TRBJ1-2; CDR3: CASSIDGLANYGYTF; DNA: TGTGCCAGTAGTATCGACGGGTTAGCTAACTATGGCTACACCTTC
size: many; V: TRBV6-5; D: -; J: TRBJ2-5; CDR3: CASSYSLGGGETQYF; DNA: TGTGCCAGCAGTTACTCGCTGGGAGGAGGCGAGACCCAGTACTTC
size: few; V: TRBV12-3/TRBV12-4; D: -; J: TRBJ1-2; CDR3: CASSLGQGRDGYTF; DNA: TGTGCCAGCAGTTTAGGGCAGGGTCGGGATGGCTACACCTTC
size: -; V: TRBV19; D: TRBD1; J: TRBJ1-5; CDR3: CASSVDSRTGQNQPQHF; DNA: TGTGCCAGTAGTGTCGATTCGAGGACAGGGCAGAATCAGCCCCAGCATTTT
size: -; V: TRBV7-6; D: TRBD1; J: TRBJ1-5; CDR3: CASSFGQGAGETQHF; DNA: TGTGCCAGCAGCTTTGGCCAGGGGGCGGGGGAGACCCAGCATTTT
size: -; V: TRBV9; D: -; J: TRBJ1-5; CDR3: CASSQQGRSEWGNQPQHF; DNA: TGTGCCAGCAGCCAGCAGGGGAGAAGTGAGTGGGGCAATCAGCCCCAGCATTTT
size: -; V: TRBV10-3; D: -; J: TRBJ1-2; CDR3: CATTEFGGYTF; DNA: TGTGCCACCACTGAGTTCGGAGGCTACACCTTC
size: -; V: TRBV29-1; D: TRBD1; J: TRBJ1-2; CDR3: CSVEQTGTNYGYTF; DNA: TGCAGCGTTGAACAGACAGGGACTAACTATGGCTACACCTTC
size: many; V: TRBV6-2/TRBV6-3; D: -; J: TRBJ1-6; CDR3: CASRARRDNSPLHF; DNA: TGTGCCAGCAGGGCCCGACGGGATAATTCACCCCTCCACTTT
size: -; V: TRBV7-2; D: -; J: TRBJ1-1; CDR3: CASRQRTGMNTEAFF; DNA: TGTGCCAGCAGGCAAAGAACAGGAATGAACACTGAAGCTTTCTTT
size: -; V: TRBV6-4; D: TRBD1; J: TRBJ2-1; CDR3: CASRTARQGNLVSYSEQFF; DNA: TGTGCCAGCAGGACGGCCCGACAGGGGAATCTCGTAAGCTACAGTGAGCAGTTCTTC
size: few; V: TRBV9; D: -; J: TRBJ2-5; CDR3: CASSTLGGVVPETQYF; DNA: TGTGCCAGCAGCACCCTAGGGGGAGTTGTCCCCGAGACCCAGTACTTC
size: few; V: TRBV28; D: TRBD1; J: TRBJ1-2; CDR3: CASSLGARTGALYYGYTF; DNA: TGTGCCAGCAGTTTGGGTGCCAGGACAGGGGCCCTGTACTATGGCTACACCTTC
size: -; V: TRBV11-2; D: TRBD1; J: TRBJ2-7; CDR3: CASSSITGTVQYF; DNA: TGTGCCAGCAGCTCCATCACCGGGACAGTGCAGTACTTC
size: -; V: TRBV9; D: -; J: TRBJ2-7; CDR3: CASSHELETYEQYF; DNA: TGTGCCAGCAGCCATGAGCTGGAGACCTACGAGCAGTACTTC
size: once; V: TRBV6-5; D: -; J: TRBJ1-6; CDR3: CASRTGMGNSPLHF; DNA: TGTGCCAGCAGAACAGGGATGGGTAATTCGCCCCTCCACTTT
size: few; V: TRBV24-1; D: -; J: TRBJ2-1; CDR3: CATSEYPGEQFF; DNA: TGTGCCACCAGTGAATACCCAGGCGAGCAGTTCTTC
size: -; V: TRBV2; D: -; J: TRBJ1-3; CDR3: CASSDGGNTIYF; DNA: TGTGCCAGCAGTGATGGAGGAAACACCATATATTTT
size: -; V: TRBV10-2; D: -; J: TRBJ2-1; CDR3: CASSDQSVWLYNEQFF; DNA: TGCGCCAGCAGTGACCAAAGTGTCTGGTTATACAATGAGCAGTTCTTC